The 14 T cell receptor beta chains reported below all come from one sample, sequenced in a study of T cells after yellow fever vaccination. TCRdb re-derived calls from the 5' RACE reads in MiXCR, one entry per CDR3 protein. The sample has around 100,000 distinct CDR3 sequences, 5.8% seen once. Sample: CD8+ T cells sorted from PBMCs, taken 10 days after the yellow fever booster vaccination. Source of these receptors: a man between 18 and 35 years old who received the YFV17D yellow fever vaccine.

V gene TRBV29-1 combines with J gene TRBJ1-5, with a possible D match to TRBD1 (5 bases). This CDR3 has 12 residues. The ends were cut back, 8 bases at V and 5 bases at J, with 13 bases in the middle. Germline V gene sequence: CDR1 SQVTM, CDR2 ANQGSEA. CDR3 loop: CSKGLWDQPQHF. In nucleotides, the CDR3 is TGCAGCAAGGGACTATGGGATCAGCCCCAGCATTTT. Full variable domain (missing parts from reference TRBV29-1 and TRBJ1-5): SAVISQKPSRDICQRGTSLTIQCQVDSQVTMMFWYRQQPGQSLTLIATANQGSEATYESGFVIDKFPISRPNLTFSTLTVSNMSPEDSSIYLCSKGLWDQPQHFGDGTRLSIL.

This clonotype has more than one count but fewer than ten. The chain recombines TRBV4-1 with TRBJ2-2; D gene unclear. Germline lookup yields CDR1 MGHRA and CDR2 YSYEKL. The CDR3 length is 14 residues. Trimming shortened V by 1 base and J by 2 bases, and 5 bases separated the two germline ends. CDR3 in DNA: TGCGCCAGCAGCCAAGTCGAAAACACCGGGGAGCTGTTTTTT. It encodes CASSQVENTGELFF.

Ten or more counts support this clonotype. The chain couples TRBV5-1 to TRBJ2-5; no firm D call. The CDR3 loop spans 14 amino acids. Germline V lookup: CDR1 SGHRS, CDR2 YFSETQ. V lost 0 bases, J lost 1 base, and 7 bases lay in between. For the CDR3, the DNA is TGCGCCAGCAGCTTGGAACTCTTCCAAGAGACCCAGTACTTC. Encoded protein: CASSLELFQETQYF.

The J gene is TRBJ2-7, the V gene TRBV5-5; D gene uncertain. The CDR3 spans 14 residues. Germline V gene sequence: CDR1 SGHKS, CDR2 YYEKEE (reference sequence). Trimming pared 2 bases from V and 2 bases from J, leaving 11 bases between. CDR3 region: CASSFYGETYEQYF. The CDR3 bases are TGTGCCAGCAGCTTTTACGGTGAGACCTACGAGCAGTACTTC.

This clonotype was seen a handful of times. V and J are TRBV7-2 and TRBJ2-7, with TRBD1 identical over 9 bases. V lost 4 bases and J lost 3; bases outside the gene matches: 7. This CDR3 has 15 amino acids. Germline loops: CDR1 SGHTA, CDR2 FQGNSA. The DNA for the CDR3 is TGTGCCAGCAGCTCATATCCGGGACAGGGCTACGAGCAGTACTTC. It yields the protein CASSSYPGQGYEQYF.

This clonotype was seen ten or more times. The chain recombines TRBV4-1 with TRBJ2-3; D is ambiguous. The CDR3 sequence is 14 residues long. V was trimmed by 4 bases and J by 3 bases, leaving 11 bases between them. In germline, CDR1 is MGHRA, CDR2 YSYEKL. The CDR3: CASSRFAATDTQYF. The DNA of the CDR3 is TGCGCCAGCAGCCGGTTCGCCGCAACAGATACGCAGTATTTT.

This clonotype has just a few counts. The J gene is TRBJ2-7, the V gene TRBV5-1; D is unresolved. Trimming shortened V by 3 bases and J by 1 base, and 14 bases separated the two germline ends. Germline V gene data show CDR1 as SGHRS and CDR2 as YFSETQ. The CDR3 loop spans 15 amino acids. The CDR3 protein is CASSSGHTISYEQYF. The CDR3 DNA reads as TGCGCCAGCAGCTCGGGTCACACAATTTCCTACGAGCAGTACTTC.

This sequence joins TRBV4-1 and TRBJ2-7; 7 positions match TRBD1. This CDR3 is 15 amino acids long. Germline assignment: CDR1 MGHRA and CDR2 YSYEKL. Trimming took 4 bases from V and 5 from J; bases not matched to a gene: 11. CDR3 region: CASSPEAGTVHEQYV. The CDR3 DNA sequence: TGCGCCAGCAGCCCGGAAGCCGGGACAGTCCACGAGCAGTACGTC.

CDR3 coding DNA: TGCAGCGTTGATGGTCGGGGCTCTCGGGGCAATGAGCAGTTCTTC. It specifies CSVDGRGSRGNEQFF. The chain carries TRBV29-1 and TRBJ2-1; perhaps D is TRBD1 or TRBD2 (5 bases each). Germline CDR1 is SQVTM and CDR2 is ANQGSEA. The CDR3 totals 15 residues. The V end lost 3 bases, the J end lost 6 bases, and 18 bases lay between the germline ends.

This clonotype came up a few times. The chain couples TRBV29-1 to TRBJ2-1, with D possibly being TRBD1 or TRBD2 (5 bases each). The CDR3 sequence is 13 residues long. Germline loops: CDR1 SQVTM, CDR2 ANQGSEA. The CDR3 sequence: CSAGLWGYNEQFF. In DNA, the CDR3 is TGCAGTGCCGGGCTTTGGGGGTACAATGAGCAGTTCTTC.

The rearrangement uses TRBV7-9 and TRBJ2-5; maybe TRBD1 (6 bases). The ends were cut back, 4 bases at V and 1 base at J, with 16 bases in the middle. The germline V gene has CDR1 SEHNR and CDR2 FQNEAQ (reference sequence). The CDR3 length is 16 residues. CDR3 region: CASSSRTANIQETQYF. Here the CDR3 DNA reads TGTGCCAGCAGCTCCAGGACAGCCAATATCCAAGAGACCCAGTACTTC.

This clonotype was counted at least ten times. The chain employs TRBV12-3 or TRBV12-4 and TRBJ2-7, with TRBD1 matching over 9 bases. The length of the CDR3 is 15 residues. V was clipped by 3 bases and J by 0 bases; unmatched bases: 3. CDR3 residues: CASSFGTGRSYEQYV. CDR3 DNA sequence: TGTGCCAGCAGTTTTGGGACAGGGCGCTCCTACGAGCAGTACGTC.

V usage is TRBV3-1 and J usage is TRBJ1-6; D is perhaps TRBD1 (5 bases). This CDR3 region has 15 residues. Germline-derived CDR1 and CDR2 are LGHDT and YNNKEL (reference sequence). V lost 6 bases to trimming and J lost 3 bases, with 12 bases between them. CDR3 loop: CASSRRDGYNSPLHF. In nucleotides, the CDR3 is TGTGCCAGCAGTCGTAGGGACGGCTATAATTCACCCCTCCACTTT.

This clonotype was found once. This chain links TRBV24-1 with TRBJ1-1; the D gene is possibly TRBD1 (6 bases). Germline V gene data show CDR1 as KGHDR and CDR2 as SFDVKD. The CDR3 is made up of 19 amino acids. V gave up 4 bases and J gave up 1 base, with 24 bases separating them. The DNA for the CDR3 is TGTGCCACCAGTGACCCCTTCCGGGGCCGGGGGCTTTGGAACACTGAAGCTTTCTTT. The encoded protein is CATSDPFRGRGLWNTEAFF.